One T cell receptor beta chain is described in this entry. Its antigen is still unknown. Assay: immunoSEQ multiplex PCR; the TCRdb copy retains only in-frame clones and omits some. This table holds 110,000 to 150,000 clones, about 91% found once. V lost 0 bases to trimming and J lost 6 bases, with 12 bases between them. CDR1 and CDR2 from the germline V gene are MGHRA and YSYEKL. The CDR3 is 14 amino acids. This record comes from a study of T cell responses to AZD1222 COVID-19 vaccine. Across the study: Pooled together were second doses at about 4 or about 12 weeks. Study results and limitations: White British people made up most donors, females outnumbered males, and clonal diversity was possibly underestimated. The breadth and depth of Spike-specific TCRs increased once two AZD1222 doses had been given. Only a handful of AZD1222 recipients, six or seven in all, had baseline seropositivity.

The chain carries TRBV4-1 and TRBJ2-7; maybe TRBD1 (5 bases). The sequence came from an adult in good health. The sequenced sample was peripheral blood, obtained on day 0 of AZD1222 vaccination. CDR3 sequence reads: CASSQDSGAGEQYF. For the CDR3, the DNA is TGCGCCAGCAGCCAAGATTCTGGGGCCGGCGAGCAGTACTTC.